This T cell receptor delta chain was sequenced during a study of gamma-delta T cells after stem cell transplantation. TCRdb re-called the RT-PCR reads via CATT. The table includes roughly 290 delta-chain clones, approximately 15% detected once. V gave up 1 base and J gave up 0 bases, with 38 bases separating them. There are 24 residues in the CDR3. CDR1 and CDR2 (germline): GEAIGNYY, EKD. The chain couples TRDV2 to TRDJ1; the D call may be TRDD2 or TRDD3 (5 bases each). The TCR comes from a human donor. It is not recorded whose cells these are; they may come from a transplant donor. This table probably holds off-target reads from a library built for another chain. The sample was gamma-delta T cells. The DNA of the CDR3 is TGTGCCTGTGACACGGTATTGGGACGCGATCCTAATGAACTGGTCTCGACGTACACCGATAAACTCATCTTT. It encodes CACDTVLGRDPNELVSTYTDKLIF.